This T cell receptor beta chain stems from a study of tumor-infiltrating lymphocytes in primary liver carcinoma. The input was roughly 0.5 ug total RNA; TCR beta cDNA was made from it with a constant-region primer. Nested multiplex PCR, run for three rounds with slightly modified ARM-PCR, yielded TCR beta libraries. Two initial PCR rounds of about 11 cycles each paired TRBV1-TRBV30 forward primers with a C-beta reverse primer. TCRdb re-called the multiplex PCR reads through MiXCR, storing one row per CDR3 protein. This table has around 100,000 distinct CDR3 sequences, 55% to 70% appearing once. Per the germline V gene, CDR1 is LGHNA and CDR2 is YNFKEQ. The CDR3 covers 16 residues. Points on this clonotype: What it binds is not known. One end of the junction varies from germline; a read error may be responsible.

Co-extracting RNA and DNA was done with roughly 17-31 mg of unsorted bulk tissue as input. Study findings and constraints: Merely about 8-25% of top clones occurred in all five tumor regions.

The receptor's source is a woman in her sixties or seventies with primary liver carcinoma and hepatitis B virus infection. The chain combines TRBV4-2 with TRBJ1-1, with D possibly matching TRBD1 (5 bases). Sequencing used liver tumor tissue from sampling region 5. Subset indicated: tumor region T5, tumor centre. As DNA, the CDR3 is TGTGTCAGCAGCCCATTGGAAGGTCGGGGGGACACTGAAGCTTTCTTT. Translation: CVSSPLEGRGDTEAFF.